Each of the 16 T cell receptor beta chains below was sequenced from the same sample in a study of cytomegalovirus exposure and HLA in healthy donors. Sequencing used immunoSEQ multiplex PCR; TCRdb keeps in-frame clones, though not all of them. The sample records 100,000 to 130,000 clones, 70% to 90% being singletons. Sequenced material: PBMCs. The source is a woman younger than 30 in good health and CMV-seronegative.

The gene calls are TRBV27 and TRBJ2-7; TRBD2 matches 7 bases. V shed 7 bases and J 4 bases; nucleotides not matched to a gene: 7. This CDR3 is 13 amino acids long. Per germline, CDR1 MNHEY and CDR2 SMNVEV (reference sequence). DNA of the CDR3: TGTGCCAGCACCGGGCCCGGGGGGTACGAGCAGTACTTC. Translating it yields CASTGPGGYEQYF.

The J gene is TRBJ1-5, the V gene TRBV4-1; D is unclear. Germline V gene data show CDR1 as MGHRA and CDR2 as YSYEKL. The CDR3 is 15 residues long. Trimming left V 4 bases short and J 0 bases short, with 10 bases between. The CDR3 DNA is TGCGCCAGCAGCCGAGACCCTTCTAGCAATCAGCCCCAGCATTTT. This encodes CASSRDPSSNQPQHF.

This clone showed up just once. CDR3 loop: CASSQEGGQGLYNEQFF. CDR3 DNA: TGCGCCAGCAGCCAAGAGGGCGGGCAGGGACTATACAATGAGCAGTTCTTC. The V and J genes are TRBV4-1 and TRBJ2-1; 7 nucleotides agree with TRBD2. V shed 0 bases, J shed 4 bases, and the junction held 9 bases outside the gene matches. The CDR3 runs to 17 residues. Germline values: CDR1 MGHRA, CDR2 YSYEKL.

The chain has TRBV5-1 and TRBJ1-2; 12 nucleotides line up with TRBD1. The CDR3 extends over 16 amino acids. Germline V gene sequence: CDR1 SGHRS, CDR2 YFSETQ. V was clipped by 3 bases and J by 6 bases; unmatched bases: 9. Here the CDR3 DNA reads TGCGCCAGCAGCTCCGGGACAGGGGGCATAATAGATGGCTACACCTTC. This codes for CASSSGTGGIIDGYTF.

The chain has TRBV7-9 and TRBJ2-2, with 10 bases fitting TRBD1. The CDR3 sequence is 16 residues long. J gave up 6 bases and V 5 bases, and 9 bases lay outside the gene matches. Germline V gives CDR1 SEHNR, CDR2 FQNEAQ (reference sequence). This CDR3 reads CASSPPGTGASGELFF. CDR3 in DNA: TGTGCCAGCAGCCCCCCCGGGACAGGGGCTTCCGGGGAGCTGTTTTTT.

The sample holds a few counts of this clone. The chain couples TRBV6-1 to TRBJ1-1, with 8 positions matching TRBD1. J was trimmed by 0 bases and V by 6 bases; bases with no gene match: 3. Germline V gene lookup returns CDR1 MNHNS and CDR2 SASEGT. This CDR3 has 14 amino acids. Here the CDR3 DNA reads TGTGCCAGCAGCGGGGACAGGCTGAACACTGAAGCTTTCTTT. Translating it yields CASSGDRLNTEAFF.

This clone was seen just once. This chain uses TRBV5-6 with TRBJ1-2; 9 bases agree with TRBD1. Germline-derived CDR1 and CDR2 are SGHDT and YYEEEE. V shed 0 bases and J 4 bases; nucleotides not matched to a gene: 1. CDR3 length: 14 amino acids. CDR3: CASSLGDRAYGYTF. The CDR3 DNA is TGTGCCAGCAGCTTGGGGGACAGGGCCTATGGCTACACCTTC.

The gene calls are TRBV9 and TRBJ2-1; 9 nucleotides match TRBD2. Per the germline V gene, CDR1 is SGDLS and CDR2 is YYNGEE. V shed 0 bases, J shed 15 bases, and the junction held 4 bases outside the gene matches. The length of the CDR3 is 12 residues. Here the CDR3 reads CASSVGGGVSFF. DNA of the CDR3: TGTGCCAGCAGCGTAGGCGGGGGGGTTTCGTTCTTC.

The V call is TRBV5-1, the J call TRBJ1-4, with 7 nucleotides matching TRBD1. Unmatched junction bases numbered 10, after V lost 4 bases and J lost 7 bases. CDR3 size: 15 residues. Germline CDR1 and CDR2: SGHRS and YFSETQ. Here the CDR3 reads CASSLDSGQSEKLFF. For the CDR3, the DNA is TGCGCCAGCAGCCTTGATTCGGGACAGAGTGAAAAACTGTTTTTT.

Only a few counts were recorded for this clone. The rearrangement joins TRBV18 to TRBJ1-3, with D possibly being TRBD1 (5 bases). The V end was cut by 0 bases, the J end by 0 bases, with 18 bases between. The CDR3 totals 19 residues. Germline CDR1 KGHSH, CDR2 LQKENI. The CDR3 DNA is TGTGCCAGCTCACCACCGGATCGGGTGGCAAGGGGCTCTGGAAACACCATATATTTT. As protein: CASSPPDRVARGSGNTIYF. The whole variable domain, remainder taken from reference TRBV18 and TRBJ1-3, is NAGVMQNPRHLVRRRGQEARLRCSPMKGHSHVYWYRQLPEEGLKFMVYLQKENIIDESGMPKERFSAEFPKEGPSILRIQQVVRGDSAAYFCASSPPDRVARGSGNTIYFGEGSWLTVV.

This clone appeared a single time. The CDR3 region is CAWEGSGRETQYF. The CDR3 DNA sequence: TGTGCCTGGGAGGGCTCCGGGAGGGAGACCCAGTACTTC. V is TRBV30 and J is TRBJ2-5; 7 bases line up with TRBD2. The CDR3 loop spans 13 amino acids. Germline V gene lookup returns CDR1 GTSNPN and CDR2 SVGIG (reference sequence). Losses at the gene ends were 5 bases for V and 5 bases for J; bases not matched to a gene: 8.

The CDR3 DNA reads TGTGCCAGCAGCGCAGGGGACAGAACTAACTATGGCTACACCTTC. Translating gives CASSAGDRTNYGYTF. The V call is TRBV13, the J call TRBJ1-2, with 7 bases that match TRBD1. CDR1 is PRHDT and CDR2 is FYEKMQ in the germline V gene (reference sequence). Trimming took 5 bases from V and 0 from J; bases not matched to a gene: 6. The CDR3 sequence is 15 residues long.

The gene calls are TRBV9 and TRBJ1-1; TRBD1 matches 12 bases. The germline V gene has CDR1 SGDLS and CDR2 YYNGEE. V lost 5 bases to trimming and J lost 0 bases; unmatched junction nucleotides: 2. The CDR3 contains 15 residues. The CDR3 nucleotides are TGTGCCAGCAGTGGGACAGGGGGCCTGAACACTGAAGCTTTCTTT. Amino acids: CASSGTGGLNTEAFF.

V and J are TRBV5-6 and TRBJ2-7; unclear D gene. The CDR3 runs to 12 residues. Germline CDR1 SGHDT, CDR2 YYEEEE. V was clipped by 4 bases and J by 2 bases, with 7 bases between them. The CDR3 here is CASSPRTYEQYF. Written as DNA, the CDR3 is TGTGCCAGCAGCCCGAGAACCTACGAGCAGTACTTC.

The rearrangement uses TRBV19 and TRBJ2-2; TRBD1 aligns across 9 bases. With V trimmed by 1 base and J by 2 bases, 2 bases remained unmatched. From germline, CDR1 is LNHDA and CDR2 SQIVND (reference sequence). The CDR3 is 16 residues long. CDR3: CASSIVDRGNTGELFF. CDR3 DNA: TGTGCCAGTAGTATAGTGGACAGGGGTAACACCGGGGAGCTGTTTTTT.

This clone was counted between two and nine times. V is TRBV7-9 and J is TRBJ2-7; D is ambiguous. Germline values: CDR1 SEHNR, CDR2 FQNEAQ (reference sequence). The germline V and J ends were trimmed by 1 base and 7 bases, with 8 bases remaining between them. This CDR3 spans 12 amino acids. CDR3 amino acids: CASSLVLEEQYF. CDR3 nucleotide sequence: TGTGCCAGCAGCTTAGTTCTGGAGGAGCAGTACTTC.